Below are 13 T cell receptor beta chains sequenced from a single sample in a study of cytomegalovirus exposure and HLA in healthy donors. With 60 Vbeta and 13 Jbeta primers, the PCR was carried out. Clones were read by immunoSEQ multiplex PCR, and TCRdb kept only the in-frame ones, dropping some. The sample holds 70,000 to 90,000 clones, 63% seen once. Sequenced sample: PBMCs. The receptors here all came from a woman in her thirties or forties in good health and CMV-seropositive.

The rearrangement links TRBV7-2 to TRBJ2-7; D perhaps matches TRBD1 (6 bases). This CDR3 region has 13 residues. Trimming took off 5 bases at V and 3 bases at J, with 11 bases between the two ends. The V gene's germline CDR1 is SGHTA and CDR2 FQGNSA. CDR3 sequence (DNA): TGTGCCAGCAGCATGGACAGAAACTACGAGCAGTACTTC. Protein sequence: CASSMDRNYEQYF.

The rearrangement uses TRBV12-2 and TRBJ2-7; whether TRBD1, the table's D call, matches the DNA was not checked. TRBV12-2 is given as a pseudogene. The CDR3 runs 13 residues. CDR3 region: CASRSSYTYEQYF. CDR3 coding DNA: TGTGCAAGTCGATCATCGTACACCTACGAGCAGTACTTC.

The V gene is TRBV7-2, the J gene TRBJ1-5; D call uncertain. Germline CDR1 and CDR2: SGHTA and FQGNSA. V lost 6 bases and J 6 bases, leaving 15 bases between the germline ends. The CDR3 loop spans 14 amino acids. The CDR3 loop reads CASSSVEGSQPQHF. CDR3 in DNA: TGTGCCAGCAGTTCTGTGGAGGGTAGTCAGCCCCAGCATTTT.

The rearrangement uses TRBV7-2 and TRBJ1-5; possible D gene TRBD1, 6 bases. V was clipped by 3 bases and J by 6 bases, with 9 bases between them. Germline V gene data show CDR1 as SGHTA and CDR2 as FQGNSA. This CDR3 has 13 amino acids. The CDR3 DNA is TGTGCCAGCAGCTTGACAGGTTTTCAGCCCCAGCATTTT. Its protein is CASSLTGFQPQHF.

The V and J genes are TRBV2 and TRBJ2-7; D not resolved. The V end was cut by 6 bases, the J end by 6 bases, with 21 bases between. The CDR3 sequence is 15 residues long. Germline V gene lookup returns CDR1 SNHLY and CDR2 FYNNEI. The CDR3 here is CASSPTSNLFSEQYF. DNA of the CDR3: TGTGCCAGCAGCCCTACGAGCAACCTATTTTCCGAGCAGTACTTC.

The V call is TRBV7-2, the J call TRBJ2-7; D not resolved. V was clipped by 1 base and J by 3 bases, with 7 bases between them. This CDR3 spans 13 amino acids. Germline V gene sequence: CDR1 SGHTA, CDR2 FQGNSA. This CDR3 reads CASSLGPNYEQYF. For the CDR3, the DNA is TGTGCCAGCAGCTTAGGGCCCAACTACGAGCAGTACTTC.

This chain connects TRBV14 to TRBJ2-3; tentatively, D is TRBD1 (6 bases). V lost 2 bases and J 5 bases, leaving 17 bases between the germline ends. CDR1 SGHDN and CDR2 FVKESK come from the germline V gene. The length of the CDR3 is 16 residues. CDR3 in amino acids: CASSQRLGASLDTQYF. In DNA, the CDR3 is TGTGCCAGCAGCCAAAGACTGGGGGCAAGTTTAGATACGCAGTATTTT.

The chain recombines TRBV19 with TRBJ2-1, with 12 bases fitting TRBD2. Germline-derived CDR1 and CDR2 are LNHDA and SQIVND (reference sequence). V lost 10 bases, J lost 0 bases, and 4 bases stayed unmatched. The CDR3 has 15 residues. CDR3 DNA sequence: TGTGCCACCGCGACTAGCGGGAGCTCCTACAATGAGCAGTTCTTC. Translating gives CATATSGSSYNEQFF.

The rearrangement links TRBV5-8 to TRBJ2-1; 7 nucleotides align to TRBD2. The V and J ends lost 0 bases and 4 bases, in that order; junction bases with no gene match: 4. Per germline, CDR1 SGHTS and CDR2 YDEGEE. The CDR3 length is 15 residues. The CDR3 bases are TGTGCCAGCAGCTTGGTTGGCGGGAGTTACAATGAGCAGTTCTTC. Amino acids: CASSLVGGSYNEQFF.

The chain links TRBV15 to TRBJ2-7, with no clear D. V lost 0 bases, J lost 3 bases, and 9 bases lay in between. The CDR3 length is 14 residues. Germline CDR1 reads LNHNV; CDR2 reads YYDKDF (reference sequence). CDR3 bases: TGTGCCACCAGCAGAGATCCGACTGGCTACGAGCAGTACTTC. Residues: CATSRDPTGYEQYF.

The chain joins TRBV2 to TRBJ1-5; D may be TRBD1 (5 bases). Germline CDR1 and CDR2: SNHLY and FYNNEI. The CDR3 extends over 13 amino acids. Trimming took off 7 bases at V and 4 bases at J, with 11 bases between the two ends. This CDR3 is CASTAAGNQPQHF. The CDR3 DNA is TGTGCCAGCACGGCGGCAGGGAATCAGCCCCAGCATTTT.

The chain recombines TRBV28 with TRBJ1-1; possible D gene TRBD1, 6 bases. Germline values: CDR1 MDHEN, CDR2 SYDVKM. This CDR3 comprises 15 residues. The V end was cut by 6 bases, the J end by 10 bases, with 24 bases between. The CDR3 region is CASSPFRGARLGAFF. CDR3 DNA: TGTGCCAGCAGCCCGTTTCGGGGGGCGCGTTTAGGAGCTTTCTTT.

This clone was seen only a few times. The chain couples TRBV27 to TRBJ2-7, with D perhaps matching TRBD1 (5 bases). From germline, CDR1 is MNHEY and CDR2 SMNVEV (reference sequence). Between the trimmed V and J ends, which lost 8 bases and 5 bases, there was a span of 13 bases. The CDR3 loop spans 12 amino acids. As DNA, the CDR3 is TGTGCCAGCGGCAGGGAAGTGGACGAGCAGTACTTC. This encodes CASGREVDEQYF.